A single sample gave rise to the 20 T cell receptor beta chains below, sequenced in a study of T cell changes during pregnancy in multiple sclerosis. Only in-frame clones appear in the TCRdb table, and some are missing; sequencing was by immunoSEQ multiplex PCR. The repertoire holds more than 45,000 clones, with approximately 92% as singletons. The material sequenced was CD4+ T cells from peripheral blood mononuclear cells, taken in the second trimester of pregnancy. These receptors came from a female donor in good health, enrolled as a control in a pregnancy study.

The chain recombines TRBV30 with TRBJ1-1; no clear D gene. Germline assignment: CDR1 GTSNPN and CDR2 SVGIG (reference sequence). Deletions cut 4 bases from V and 6 bases from J, with 12 bases between. This CDR3 contains 12 residues. Here the CDR3 reads CAWNRQASEAFF. As DNA, the CDR3 is TGTGCCTGGAACCGTCAGGCCTCTGAAGCTTTCTTT.

This sequence joins TRBV29-1 and TRBJ2-5; 7 nucleotides match TRBD2. Unmatched junction bases numbered 5, after V lost 4 bases and J lost 0 bases. The CDR3 covers 14 residues. The germline CDR1 and CDR2 sequences are SQVTM and ANQGSEA. The CDR3 loop reads CSVVVRGDQETQYF. As DNA, the CDR3 is TGCAGCGTTGTAGTTCGGGGGGACCAAGAGACCCAGTACTTC.

This clone was found once. The chain has TRBV6-1 and TRBJ2-3; D gene uncertain. V lost 3 bases and J lost 4, with 8 bases in between. The germline gives CDR1 MNHNS, CDR2 SASEGT. The CDR3 has 13 amino acids. CDR3 sequence reads: CASSDPVPDTQYF. For the CDR3, the DNA is TGTGCCAGCAGTGATCCGGTCCCAGATACGCAGTATTTT.

V is TRBV7-3 and J is TRBJ2-7; D perhaps matches TRBD1 (5 bases). CDR1 is SGHTA, CDR2 FQGTGA, per germline. Trimming left V 6 bases short and J 2 bases short, with 11 bases between. The CDR3 extends over 13 amino acids. CDR3 coding DNA: TGTGCCAGCAGTCTTGGGGCCACCTACGAGCAGTACTTC. Protein: CASSLGATYEQYF.

A single count supports this clone. The chain links TRBV11-3 to TRBJ1-2; maybe TRBD1 (6 bases). CDR3 length: 18 residues. V lost 4 bases to trimming and J lost 3 bases, with 24 bases between them. CDR1 is SGHNT, CDR2 YENEEA, per germline. The CDR3 protein is CASSWHRANGTVDYGYTF. CDR3 nucleotide sequence: TGTGCCAGCAGCTGGCACAGGGCGAACGGGACGGTTGACTATGGCTACACCTTC.

The chain employs TRBV11-3 and TRBJ2-1; the match to TRBD2 covers 14 bases. The CDR3 runs 18 residues. The J segment lost 0 bases and the V segment lost 6 bases, leaving 7 bases of the junction unmatched. Looked up from germline, CDR1 is SGHNT and CDR2 is YENEEA. CDR3 in amino acids: CASRAGTSGSSSYNEQFF. DNA for the CDR3: TGTGCCAGCAGAGCCGGGACTAGCGGGAGTTCCTCCTACAATGAGCAGTTCTTC.

This clone has only a few counts. The chain couples TRBV11-2 to TRBJ2-5; 8 positions agree with TRBD1. V trimming: 3 bases; J trimming: 1 base; junction bases outside the gene matches: 4. Germline V gene data show CDR1 as SGHAT and CDR2 as FQNNGV. The length of the CDR3 is 15 residues. The CDR3 protein is CASSLSTGGQETQYF. CDR3 coding DNA: TGTGCCAGCAGCTTGAGTACAGGGGGCCAAGAGACCCAGTACTTC.

The chain links TRBV19 to TRBJ2-3; D is uncertain. Germline assignment: CDR1 LNHDA and CDR2 SQIVND (reference sequence). The CDR3 has 14 amino acids. V was cut by 4 bases and J by 2 bases, with 10 bases left in between. The CDR3 reads CASSTRLDTDTQYF. The DNA for the CDR3 is TGTGCCAGTAGTACGAGACTGGACACAGATACGCAGTATTTT.

This chain uses TRBV9 with TRBJ2-1; the match to TRBD1 covers 9 bases. J gave up 5 bases and V 0 bases, and 15 bases lay outside the gene matches. The CDR3 length is 19 residues. Looked up from germline, CDR1 is SGDLS and CDR2 is YYNGEE. In DNA form, the CDR3 reads TGTGCCAGCAGCGTAGTATGGGACAGGGTCGGTTCTAGGGACAATGAGCAGTTCTTC. The encoded protein is CASSVVWDRVGSRDNEQFF.

The rearrangement links TRBV11-2 to TRBJ1-2; 9 nucleotides match TRBD1. The CDR3 has 16 amino acids. The germline V gene encodes CDR1 SGHAT and CDR2 FQNNGV. V lost 4 bases, J lost 5 bases, and 11 bases stayed unmatched. Here the CDR3 DNA reads TGTGCCAGCAGCTCACTTACCCGGGACAGGGATTATGGCTACACCTTC. It specifies CASSSLTRDRDYGYTF.

This chain joins TRBV14 and TRBJ2-7; maybe TRBD2 (6 bases). The CDR3 is 14 amino acids. Germline CDR1 reads SGHDN; CDR2 reads FVKESK. Trimming stripped 1 base from V and 1 base from J, with 8 bases between. The CDR3 DNA reads TGTGCCAGCAGCCAAGCTGGGACTTCCTACGAGCAGTACTTC. Encoded protein: CASSQAGTSYEQYF.

CDR3: CASSRDRTFSYEQYF. CDR3 nucleotides: TGCGCCAGCAGCCGCGACAGGACTTTCTCCTACGAGCAGTACTTC. V and J are TRBV5-1 and TRBJ2-7; D is perhaps TRBD1 (6 bases). Trimming shortened V by 4 bases and J by 0 bases, and 14 bases separated the two germline ends. The V gene's germline CDR1 is SGHRS and CDR2 YFSETQ. CDR3 length: 15 residues.

The chain has TRBV30 and TRBJ1-3; possibly TRBD1 for D (5 bases). V was cut by 4 bases and J by 0 bases, with 16 bases left in between. Germline loops: CDR1 GTSNPN, CDR2 SVGIG (reference sequence). This CDR3 has 16 amino acids. CDR3 residues: CAWTLYRMRSGNTIYF. The CDR3 bases are TGTGCCTGGACTTTGTACAGGATGCGCTCTGGAAACACCATATATTTT.

The rearrangement uses TRBV2 and TRBJ2-6; D unresolved. Trimming stripped 5 bases from V and 2 bases from J, with 10 bases between. The germline V gene has CDR1 SNHLY and CDR2 FYNNEI. The CDR3 extends over 15 amino acids. CDR3 protein: CASSLTAAGANVLTF. CDR3 DNA sequence: TGTGCCAGCAGTCTGACGGCGGCTGGGGCCAACGTCCTGACTTTC.

The V and J genes are TRBV5-5 and TRBJ1-1, with D perhaps TRBD1 (6 bases). The CDR3 consists of 13 residues. Looked up from germline, CDR1 is SGHKS and CDR2 is YYEKEE (reference sequence). V was shortened by 2 bases and J by 5 bases, with 10 bases between the two germline ends. Here the CDR3 DNA reads TGTGCCAGCAGCTTTTCAGGGGTAACTGAAGCTTTCTTT. Its translation is CASSFSGVTEAFF. The variable domain in full, with the rest retrieved from reference TRBV5-5 and TRBJ1-1, is DAGVTQSPTHLIKTRGQQVTLRCSPISGHKSVSWYQQVLGQGPQFIFQYYEKEERGRGNFPDRFSARQFPNYSSELNVNALLLGDSALYLCASSFSGVTEAFFGQGTRLTVV.

This rearrangement joins TRBV18 to TRBJ2-5; 7 nucleotides align to TRBD1. CDR1 KGHSH and CDR2 LQKENI come from the germline V gene. The CDR3 length is 15 residues. The trim removed 2 bases at V and 0 bases at J, leaving 3 bases unmatched. The chain's CDR3 is CASSPRQGDQETQYF. CDR3 bases: TGTGCCAGCTCACCAAGACAGGGAGACCAAGAGACCCAGTACTTC.

The DNA of the CDR3 is TGTGCCAGCAGCTTCACTAGCGGGAGCAAGTACGAGCAGTACTTC. It specifies CASSFTSGSKYEQYF. The V call is TRBV7-9, the J call TRBJ2-7; TRBD2 matches 11 bases. In germline, CDR1 is SEHNR, CDR2 FQNEAQ (reference sequence). The CDR3 is 15 amino acids. V was clipped by 3 bases and J by 4 bases; unmatched bases: 5.

This clone was seen only once. V gene TRBV21-1 combines with J gene TRBJ1-2; the D call TRBD1 from the table was never checked on the DNA. TRBV21-1 is a documented pseudogene. The CDR3 is 15 residues long. CDR3: CASSSRQGQNYGYTF. CDR3 coding DNA: TGTGCCAGCAGCTCTCGACAGGGGCAGAACTATGGCTACACCTTC.

This chain uses TRBV2 with TRBJ1-2, with D unclear. V was trimmed by 3 bases and J by 3 bases, leaving 14 bases between them. This CDR3 has 15 amino acids. The germline V gene encodes CDR1 SNHLY and CDR2 FYNNEI. For the CDR3, the DNA is TGTGCCAGCAGTGATACCCGAAAGGCGGACTATGGCTACACCTTC. Translated, it gives CASSDTRKADYGYTF.

Remarks on this clone: Other DNA sequences within the sample encode an identical CDR3. The chain recombines TRBV5-1 with TRBJ2-3, with D possibly being TRBD1 (6 bases). Trimming left V 4 bases short and J 4 bases short, with 13 bases between. The germline gives CDR1 SGHRS, CDR2 YFSETQ. The CDR3 spans 14 residues. This CDR3 is CASSPQGPSDTQYF. CDR3 DNA: TGCGCCAGCAGCCCACAGGGACCCTCAGATACGCAGTATTTT.